This T cell receptor (beta chain) emerged from a study of shared clonotypes between healthy human individuals. Whole-study findings and limits: It was the few donors that limited the genetic and exposure-history diversity represented. Large depth notwithstanding, sorted-subset sequencing proved incomplete by rarefaction.

With regard to this clone: The antigen is undetermined.

Sequencing used immunoSEQ multiplex PCR; TCRdb keeps in-frame clones, though not all of them. The sample carries roughly 1,000,000 clones, around 82% recorded once. The CDR3 length is 15 residues. Between the trimmed V and J ends, which lost 1 base and 4 bases, there was a span of 10 bases. Germline V gene lookup returns CDR1 MDHEN and CDR2 SYDVKM. Sequencing was carried out using memory CD4+ T cells from PBMCs. This sample's subset: CD45RA-negative fraction. This receptor was identified in a man aged 18-30 years in good health. Some clones in this sample may be carry-over from other donors' samples. V is TRBV28 and J is TRBJ2-2; no clear D. CDR3: CASSLSFRATGELFF. As DNA, the CDR3 is TGTGCCAGCAGTTTATCATTCCGGGCCACCGGGGAGCTGTTTTTT.